These 5 T cell receptor beta chains originate from one sample sequenced in a study of T cells in Graves' hyperthyroidism and ophthalmopathy. There were TCR beta CDR3 regions amplified from RNA transcripts. During a first-round RT-PCR of the TCR CDR3, the HTBI primer set was used. One entry per CDR3 protein results from TCRdb running MiXCR on the multiplex PCR reads. The profile covers 650,000 to 700,000 distinct CDR3 sequences, with approximately 15% appearing a single time and around a sixth taken by the ten largest. What was sequenced was blood. Source of these receptors: a man in his fifties or sixties with Graves' hyperthyroidism.

With regard to this clonotype: It may be a read error: a sequence one base away is much more abundant. This chain joins TRBV2 and TRBJ2-2; 11 bases are a match to TRBD2. The junction had 5 bases not matched to a gene; V was cut back by 7 bases and J by 16 bases. Germline CDR1 reads SNHLY; CDR2 reads FYNNEI. This CDR3 comprises 11 residues. CDR3 coding DNA: TGTGCCAGCAATTTAGCGGGAGGGCCGTTTTTT. It yields the protein CASNLAGGPFF.

This clonotype was detected ten times or more. The chain links TRBV7-3 to TRBJ2-1; a weak D match, TRBD2 (6 bases). The germline V gene encodes CDR1 SGHTA and CDR2 FQGTGA. The CDR3 totals 13 residues. The V end was cut by 4 bases, the J end by 5 bases, with 9 bases between. This CDR3 is CASSSTRDNEQFF. CDR3 nucleotide sequence: TGTGCCAGCAGCTCGACTAGAGACAATGAGCAGTTCTTC. The whole variable domain, remainder taken from reference TRBV7-3 and TRBJ2-1, is GAGVSQTPSNKVTEKGKYVELRCDPISGHTALYWYRQSLGQGPEFLIYFQGTGAADDSGLPNDRFFAVRPEGSVSTLKIQRTERGDSAVYLCASSSTRDNEQFFGPGTRLTVL.

This clonotype was counted ten times or more. The rearrangement links TRBV6-2 or TRBV6-3 to TRBJ1-2; tentative D call: TRBD1 (6 bases). The V gene's germline CDR1 is MNHEY and CDR2 SVGEGT. The length of the CDR3 is 17 residues. V lost 2 bases and J lost 2, with 18 bases in between. The CDR3 coding sequence is TGTGCCAGCAGTTACAAAACAGGGTACGGAGACAACTATGGCTACACCTTC. Its protein product is CASSYKTGYGDNYGYTF.

The table lists this clonotype with many counts. CDR3 protein: CASGVQGEQYF. The CDR3 region has the DNA TGTGCCAGTGGGGTTCAGGGGGAGCAGTACTTC. This chain joins TRBV28 and TRBJ2-7; weak D call: TRBD1 (6 bases). This CDR3 contains 11 residues. CDR1 and CDR2 from the germline V gene are MDHEN and SYDVKM. Trimming removed 9 bases at V and 7 bases at J, with 13 bases between.

This clonotype was observed a few times. The rearrangement links TRBV6-1 to TRBJ2-7; the D is unclear. The CDR3 extends over 11 amino acids. Per the germline V gene, CDR1 is MNHNS and CDR2 is SASEGT. Trimming took 10 bases from V and 2 from J, leaving 9 bases between them. The chain's CDR3 is CATTRAYEQYF. CDR3 DNA: TGTGCCACCACCCGGGCCTACGAGCAGTACTTC.